The rows below give T cell receptor beta chains drawn from one sample of a study of blood T cell repertoires in COVID-19. Data came from immunoSEQ multiplex PCR; TCRdb stores just in-frame clones and leaves some out. This sample has about 140,000 clones; approximately 90% occur once, and the top ten carry about 2.5%. Sequenced material: peripheral blood. Receptors were obtained from a human donor with COVID-19, enrolled during active disease. The donor label of this sample is uncertain. CDR3s include the opening cysteine and the closing phenylalanine or tryptophan. Fields, in order: V gene, D gene, clone size, J gene, CDR3 protein, CDR3 DNA. D genes are given only for firm matches. Part of the rows lack a size; the others show once, few, many or a class for expanded clones.

V gene: TRBV28
D gene: NA
clone size: NA
J gene: TRBJ1-6
CDR3 protein: CASSFPGGSYNSPLHF
CDR3 DNA: TGTGCCAGCAGTTTCCCCGGGGGCTCCTATAATTCACCCCTCCACTTT

V gene: TRBV6-5
D gene: NA
clone size: NA
J gene: TRBJ1-6
CDR3 protein: CASKITGDHNSPLHF
CDR3 DNA: TGTGCCAGCAAAATCACAGGCGACCATAATTCACCCCTCCACTTT

V gene: TRBV5-1
D gene: NA
clone size: NA
J gene: TRBJ1-1
CDR3 protein: CASSLTGSDTEAFF
CDR3 DNA: TGCGCCAGCAGCTTGACAGGAAGTGACACTGAAGCTTTCTTT

V gene: TRBV30
D gene: NA
clone size: NA
J gene: TRBJ2-5
CDR3 protein: CAWSVGPLGGETQYF
CDR3 DNA: TGTGCCTGGAGTGTAGGACCTCTTGGAGGGGAGACCCAGTACTTC

V gene: TRBV11-3
D gene: TRBD1
clone size: NA
J gene: TRBJ2-2
CDR3 protein: CASSPDRVTGELFF
CDR3 DNA: TGTGCCAGCAGCCCCGACAGGGTGACCGGGGAGCTGTTTTTT

V gene: TRBV6-5
D gene: NA
clone size: NA
J gene: TRBJ1-2
CDR3 protein: CASTAGDYGYTF
CDR3 DNA: TGTGCCAGCACGGCCGGGGACTATGGCTACACCTTC

V gene: TRBV29-1
D gene: TRBD1
clone size: NA
J gene: TRBJ2-7
CDR3 protein: CSVERQGEQYF
CDR3 DNA: TGCAGCGTGGAAAGACAGGGCGAGCAGTACTTC

V gene: TRBV11-2
D gene: TRBD1
clone size: NA
J gene: TRBJ2-1
CDR3 protein: CASTHRGRPSYNEQFF
CDR3 DNA: TGTGCCAGCACCCACAGGGGGCGGCCGTCCTACAATGAGCAGTTCTTC

V gene: TRBV4-1
D gene: TRBD1
clone size: NA
J gene: TRBJ1-2
CDR3 protein: CASREALGRTGRRRNYGYTF
CDR3 DNA: TGCGCCAGCAGAGAGGCCCTCGGTAGGACAGGGAGAAGGAGAAACTATGGCTACACCTTC

V gene: TRBV12-3/TRBV12-4
D gene: NA
clone size: NA
J gene: TRBJ1-2
CDR3 protein: CASSPGENYGYTF
CDR3 DNA: TGTGCCAGCAGCCCCGGGGAGAACTATGGCTACACCTTC

V gene: TRBV5-4
D gene: TRBD1
clone size: once
J gene: TRBJ1-2
CDR3 protein: CASSSGQGRNYGYTF
CDR3 DNA: TGTGCCAGCAGCTCGGGACAGGGACGGAACTATGGCTACACCTTC

V gene: TRBV25-1
D gene: NA
clone size: NA
J gene: TRBJ2-7
CDR3 protein: CASSRQEQYEQYF
CDR3 DNA: TGTGCCAGCAGTCGACAGGAACAATACGAGCAGTACTTC

V gene: TRBV2
D gene: NA
clone size: NA
J gene: TRBJ2-7
CDR3 protein: CASGEDSTYEQYF
CDR3 DNA: TGTGCCAGCGGAGAAGACAGTACCTACGAGCAGTACTTC

V gene: TRBV4-1
D gene: NA
clone size: once
J gene: TRBJ2-2
CDR3 protein: CASSRPGDSRAETGELFF
CDR3 DNA: TGCGCCAGCAGCCGCCCCGGGGACTCCCGCGCGGAGACCGGGGAGCTGTTTTTT

V gene: TRBV7-9
D gene: TRBD2
clone size: NA
J gene: TRBJ2-5
CDR3 protein: CASSFPGSGAETQYF
CDR3 DNA: TGTGCCAGCAGCTTCCCGGGGAGCGGGGCGGAGACCCAGTACTTC

V gene: TRBV19
D gene: NA
clone size: NA
J gene: TRBJ1-5
CDR3 protein: CASSGGREGQPQHF
CDR3 DNA: TGTGCCAGTAGTGGGGGGAGGGAGGGCCAGCCCCAGCATTTT

V gene: TRBV9
D gene: TRBD2
clone size: NA
J gene: TRBJ2-4
CDR3 protein: CASSPGTSGRAVSNIQYF
CDR3 DNA: TGTGCCAGCAGCCCAGGGACCAGCGGGAGGGCCGTTTCCAACATTCAGTACTTC

V gene: TRBV19
D gene: NA
clone size: NA
J gene: TRBJ1-1
CDR3 protein: CASSIGPGQSGLGAFF
CDR3 DNA: TGTGCCAGTAGTATAGGTCCCGGACAGTCGGGATTGGGAGCTTTCTTT